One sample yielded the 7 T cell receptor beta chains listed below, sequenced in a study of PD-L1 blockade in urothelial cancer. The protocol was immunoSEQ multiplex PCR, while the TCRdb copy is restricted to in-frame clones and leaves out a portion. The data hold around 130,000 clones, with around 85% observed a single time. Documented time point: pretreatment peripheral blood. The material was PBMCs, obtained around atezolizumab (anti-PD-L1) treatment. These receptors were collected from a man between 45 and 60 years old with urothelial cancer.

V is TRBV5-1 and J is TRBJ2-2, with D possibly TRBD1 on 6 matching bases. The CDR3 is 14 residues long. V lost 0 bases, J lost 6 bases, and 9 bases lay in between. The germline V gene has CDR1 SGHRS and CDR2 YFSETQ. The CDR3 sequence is CASSLDRVAGELFF. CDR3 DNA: TGCGCCAGCAGCTTGGACAGGGTCGCCGGGGAGCTGTTTTTT.

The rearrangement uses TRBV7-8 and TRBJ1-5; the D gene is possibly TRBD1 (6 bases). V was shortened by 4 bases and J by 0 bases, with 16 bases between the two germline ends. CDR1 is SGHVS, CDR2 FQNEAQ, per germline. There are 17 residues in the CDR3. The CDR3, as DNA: TGTGCCAGCAGCTCGAAATCGGGACATCTTAGCAATCAGCCCCAGCATTTT. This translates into CASSSKSGHLSNQPQHF. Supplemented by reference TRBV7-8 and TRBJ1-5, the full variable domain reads GAGVSQSPRYKVAKRGQDVALRCDPISGHVSLFWYQQALGQGPEFLTYFQNEAQLDKSGLPSDRFFAERPEGSVSTLKIQRTQQEDSAVYLCASSSKSGHLSNQPQHFGDGTRLSIL.

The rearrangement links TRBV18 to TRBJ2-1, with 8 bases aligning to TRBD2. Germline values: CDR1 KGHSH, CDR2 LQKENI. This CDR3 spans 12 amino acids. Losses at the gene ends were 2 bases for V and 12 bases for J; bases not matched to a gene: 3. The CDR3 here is CASSPLAGGQFF. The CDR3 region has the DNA TGTGCCAGCTCACCATTGGCGGGAGGGCAGTTCTTC. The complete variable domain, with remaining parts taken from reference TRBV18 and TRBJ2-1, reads NAGVMQNPRHLVRRRGQEARLRCSPMKGHSHVYWYRQLPEEGLKFMVYLQKENIIDESGMPKERFSAEFPKEGPSILRIQQVVRGDSAAYFCASSPLAGGQFFGPGTRLTVL.

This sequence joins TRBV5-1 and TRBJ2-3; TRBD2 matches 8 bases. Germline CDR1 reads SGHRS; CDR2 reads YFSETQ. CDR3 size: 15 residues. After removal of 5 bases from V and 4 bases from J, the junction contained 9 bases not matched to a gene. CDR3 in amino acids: CASRLGSGRADTQYF. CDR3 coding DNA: TGCGCCAGCAGACTGGGCAGCGGGAGAGCAGATACGCAGTATTTT. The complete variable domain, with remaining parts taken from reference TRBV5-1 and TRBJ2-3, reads KAGVTQTPRYLIKTRGQQVTLSCSPISGHRSVSWYQQTPGQGLQFLFEYFSETQRNKGNFPGRFSGRQFSNSRSEMNVSTLELGDSALYLCASRLGSGRADTQYFGPGTRLTVL.

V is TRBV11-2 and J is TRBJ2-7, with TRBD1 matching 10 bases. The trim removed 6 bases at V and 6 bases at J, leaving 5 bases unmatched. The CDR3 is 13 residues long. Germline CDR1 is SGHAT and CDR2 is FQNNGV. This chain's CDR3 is CASSWDRGTEQYF. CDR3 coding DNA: TGTGCCAGCAGTTGGGACAGGGGCACCGAGCAGTACTTC.

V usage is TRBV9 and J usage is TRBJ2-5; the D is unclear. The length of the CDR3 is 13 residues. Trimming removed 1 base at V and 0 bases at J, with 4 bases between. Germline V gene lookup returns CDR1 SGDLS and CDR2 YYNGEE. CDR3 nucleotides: TGTGCCAGCAGCGTAAGCGACCAAGAGACCCAGTACTTC. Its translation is CASSVSDQETQYF. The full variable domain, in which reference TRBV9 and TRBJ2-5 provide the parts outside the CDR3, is DSGVTQTPKHLITATGQRVTLRCSPRSGDLSVYWYQQSLDQGLQFLIQYYNGEERAKGNILERFSAQQFPDLHSELNLSSLELGDSALYFCASSVSDQETQYFGPGTRLLVL.

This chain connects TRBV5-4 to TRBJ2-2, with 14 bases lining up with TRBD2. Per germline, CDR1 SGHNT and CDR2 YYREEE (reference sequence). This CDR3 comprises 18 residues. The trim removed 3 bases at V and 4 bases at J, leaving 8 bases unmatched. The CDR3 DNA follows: TGTGCCAGCAGCTGGGGACTAGCGGGAGCGGGGGGCACCGGGGAGCTGTTTTTT. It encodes CASSWGLAGAGGTGELFF.